The 24 T cell receptor beta chains in this list originate from one sample, sequenced in a study of T cell repertoires in ileal Crohn's disease. Repertoires were generated with immunoSEQ multiplex PCR, while TCRdb's copy carries only in-frame clones and drops some. The sample consists of 13,000 or so clones, over 60% of them appearing once. The sample's time point: neoterminal ileum biopsy at postoperative endoscopy, about 6 months after surgery. The sample taken for sequencing was ileal tissue. The receptors derive from an adult with Crohn's disease.

The chain joins TRBV5-1 to TRBJ2-3, with D maybe TRBD1 (6 bases). The CDR3 consists of 15 residues. V was trimmed by 6 bases and J by 4 bases, leaving 18 bases between them. Germline V gives CDR1 SGHRS, CDR2 YFSETQ. CDR3 bases: TGCGCCAGCAAAATGTCGCCAGGGGTGGCAGATACGCAGTATTTT. Translating it yields CASKMSPGVADTQYF.

This clone was counted only a few times. This sequence joins TRBV7-3 and TRBJ2-2; D may be TRBD1 (5 bases). V was shortened by 4 bases and J by 4 bases, with 7 bases between the two germline ends. The CDR3 sequence is 13 residues long. Germline values: CDR1 SGHTA, CDR2 FQGTGA. This chain's CDR3 is CASSYDSTGELFF. In DNA form, the CDR3 reads TGTGCCAGCAGCTACGACAGCACCGGGGAGCTGTTTTTT.

V gene TRBV5-1 combines with J gene TRBJ1-1, with D perhaps matching TRBD1 (5 bases). This CDR3 has 14 amino acids. Trimming pared 7 bases from V and 1 base from J, leaving 14 bases between. Germline loops: CDR1 SGHRS, CDR2 YFSETQ. The CDR3 spells CASGKDSTNTEAFF. In DNA form, the CDR3 reads TGCGCCAGCGGCAAAGACAGCACGAACACTGAAGCTTTCTTT.

The V gene is TRBV7-9, the J gene TRBJ1-1, with 11 bases matching TRBD1. V was pared by 1 base and J by 7 bases, with 5 bases of the junction left unmatched. CDR1 and CDR2 (germline): SEHNR, FQNEAQ (reference sequence). The CDR3 is 15 residues long. The CDR3 nucleotides read TGTGCCAGCAGCTTAGGGGACAGGGGGAGTAGTGAAGCTTTCTTT. Its translation is CASSLGDRGSSEAFF.

The rearrangement joins TRBV5-8 to TRBJ2-7; D tentatively reads TRBD1 or TRBD2 (5 bases each). The CDR3 consists of 14 residues. The V end lost 5 bases, the J end lost 4 bases, and 16 bases lay between the germline ends. The germline gives CDR1 SGHTS, CDR2 YDEGEE. The CDR3 is CASSPGDGDYEQYF. The CDR3 DNA reads as TGTGCCAGCAGTCCCGGGGACGGGGATTACGAGCAGTACTTC.

This rearrangement joins TRBV27 to TRBJ2-2, with D uncertain. Trimming cost V 7 bases and J 5 bases, with 14 bases left between them. Germline CDR1 MNHEY, CDR2 SMNVEV (reference sequence). This CDR3 is built from 14 residues. The CDR3 DNA follows: TGTGCCAGCATTCGGGCAGGAAGGACCGGGGAGCTGTTTTTT. Its protein is CASIRAGRTGELFF.

V usage is TRBV7-7 and J usage is TRBJ2-7; D is undetermined. Per the germline V gene, CDR1 is SSHAT and CDR2 is FNYEAQ (reference sequence). This CDR3 has 13 residues. Trimming took off 3 bases at V and 3 bases at J, with 9 bases between the two ends. CDR3 bases: TGTGCCAGCAGCTTTTGGGATCGCTACGAGCAGTACTTC. This codes for CASSFWDRYEQYF. Looking up the rest from reference TRBV7-7 and TRBJ2-7 gives the full variable domain: GAGVSQSPRYKVTKRGQDVTLRCDPISSHATLYWYQQALGQGPEFLTYFNYEAQPDKSGLPSDRFSAERPEGSISTLTIQRTEQRDSAMYRCASSFWDRYEQYFGPGTRLTVT.

This chain uses TRBV27 with TRBJ2-6; D remains ambiguous. This CDR3 spans 13 amino acids. V lost 8 bases to trimming and J lost 0 bases, with 5 bases between them. From germline, CDR1 is MNHEY and CDR2 SMNVEV (reference sequence). CDR3 bases: TGTGCCAGCGGGATCTCTGGGGCCAACGTCCTGACTTTC. Encoded protein: CASGISGANVLTF.

The genes are TRBV7-2 and TRBJ2-7, with D tentatively TRBD2 (7 bases). The CDR3 consists of 17 residues. The V and J ends lost 1 base and 2 bases respectively, with 18 bases between them. Germline values: CDR1 SGHTA, CDR2 FQGNSA. This chain's CDR3 is CASSLGGGGPKTYEQYF. CDR3 in DNA: TGTGCCAGCAGCTTAGGGGGCGGGGGCCCCAAAACCTACGAGCAGTACTTC.

This clone was seen a few times. V gene TRBV5-6 combines with J gene TRBJ2-6; a possible D gene is TRBD2 (6 bases). Germline loops: CDR1 SGHDT, CDR2 YYEEEE. This CDR3 is 14 amino acids long. V was pared by 8 bases and J by 4 bases, with 13 bases between. In DNA, the CDR3 is TGTGCCAGTTCCGCGCGGGGAGGGGCCAACGTCCTGACTTTC. It translates to CASSARGGANVLTF.

This chain uses TRBV5-1 with TRBJ2-5; 14 bases are a match to TRBD2. The CDR3 totals 16 residues. V lost 4 bases and J lost 5; bases outside the gene matches: 7. Germline V gene sequence: CDR1 SGHRS, CDR2 YFSETQ. CDR3 amino acids: CASSPGLAGAGETQYF. CDR3 nucleotide sequence: TGCGCCAGCAGCCCGGGACTAGCGGGGGCCGGGGAGACCCAGTACTTC.

This chain uses TRBV29-1 with TRBJ1-4; D gene unclear. Germline V lookup: CDR1 SQVTM, CDR2 ANQGSEA. This CDR3 region has 13 residues. Trimming removed 6 bases at V and 8 bases at J, with 16 bases between. The CDR3 is CSVSQDDGEKLFF. CDR3 in DNA: TGCAGCGTCTCTCAGGATGACGGAGAAAAACTGTTTTTT.

This clone was picked up a small number of times. The CDR3 protein is CASSSEGGSTDTQYF. The CDR3 DNA reads TGTGCCAGCAGCTCAGAGGGGGGGAGCACAGATACGCAGTATTTT. The V gene is TRBV7-8, the J gene TRBJ2-3; possible D gene TRBD2, 7 bases. The CDR3 runs to 15 residues. Per germline, CDR1 SGHVS and CDR2 FQNEAQ. V lost 4 bases and J lost 0, with 11 bases in between.

This rearrangement joins TRBV10-3 to TRBJ2-7; possibly TRBD1 or TRBD2 for D (5 bases each). Germline V lookup: CDR1 ENHRY, CDR2 SYGVKD. CDR3 length: 15 residues. V lost 4 bases, J lost 2 bases, and 15 bases lay in between. In DNA, the CDR3 is TGTGCCATCAGTGGGGGACCGCTCGCGACCTACGAGCAGTACTTC. Translating it yields CAISGGPLATYEQYF.

This clone counts as medium-sized (0.01 to 0.1%). This sequence joins TRBV7-8 and TRBJ2-7; 9 nucleotides agree with TRBD1. Germline V gene lookup returns CDR1 SGHVS and CDR2 FQNEAQ. V lost 4 bases and J lost 0; bases outside the gene matches: 7. This CDR3 region has 16 residues. CDR3 sequence (DNA): TGTGCCAGCAGCTCCCTAACGACAGGGGGCTCCTACGAGCAGTACTTC. Protein: CASSSLTTGGSYEQYF.

Written as DNA, the CDR3 is TGTGCCAGCTCACCACCGCGAGGACTAGGGGGAAAACTGTTTTTT. Encoded protein: CASSPPRGLGGKLFF. The V and J genes are TRBV18 and TRBJ1-4, with D tentatively TRBD1 (6 bases). The CDR3 spans 15 residues. Germline lookup yields CDR1 KGHSH and CDR2 LQKENI. Trimming pared 0 bases from V and 10 bases from J, leaving 15 bases between.

The CDR3 loop reads CASSFRDTNTEAFF. DNA of the CDR3: TGCGCCAGCAGCTTCCGGGACACGAACACTGAAGCTTTCTTT. The V and J genes are TRBV5-1 and TRBJ1-1; D might be TRBD1 (6 bases). CDR1 and CDR2 (germline): SGHRS, YFSETQ. CDR3 length: 14 amino acids. V was pared by 2 bases and J by 1 base, with 9 bases between.

The chain has TRBV6-1 and TRBJ2-1; 12 positions agree with TRBD2. The CDR3 is 14 residues long. Germline CDR1 is MNHNS and CDR2 is SASEGT. V was clipped by 10 bases and J by 7 bases; unmatched bases: 8. CDR3 residues: CATSSGGAQNEQFF. The CDR3 DNA is TGTGCCACCTCTAGCGGGGGGGCCCAGAATGAGCAGTTCTTC.

The chain carries TRBV11-2 and TRBJ1-6, with D unresolved. The CDR3 spans 17 residues. Germline V gene sequence: CDR1 SGHAT, CDR2 FQNNGV. Trimming took 5 bases from V and 0 from J, leaving 14 bases between them. The CDR3 sequence: CASSLDLESSYNSPLHF. CDR3 nucleotides: TGTGCCAGCAGCCTCGACCTGGAGAGCTCCTATAATTCACCCCTCCACTTT.

The rearrangement joins TRBV14 to TRBJ2-7, with 8 bases that match TRBD1. The germline V gene has CDR1 SGHDN and CDR2 FVKESK. V trimming: 0 bases; J trimming: 6 bases; junction bases outside the gene matches: 13. The CDR3 totals 17 residues. CDR3 sequence: CASSQDLGGQVASEQYF. As DNA, the CDR3 is TGTGCCAGCAGCCAAGATTTAGGGGGACAGGTTGCGAGCGAGCAGTACTTC. Full variable domain (rest looked up from reference TRBV14 and TRBJ2-7): EAGVTQFPSHSVIEKGQTVTLRCDPISGHDNLYWYRRVMGKEIKFLLHFVKESKQDESGMPNNRFLAERTGGTYSTLKVQPAELEDSGVYFCASSQDLGGQVASEQYFGPGTRLTVT.

The chain is built from TRBV4-2 and TRBJ2-7, with D possibly called TRBD1 or TRBD2 (6 bases each). V lost 2 bases to trimming and J lost 4 bases, with 18 bases between them. CDR1 and CDR2 from the germline V gene are LGHNA and YNFKEQ. The CDR3 runs 16 residues. The CDR3 DNA reads as TGTGCCAGCAGCCAATACCTTAGGGGGGCGGAATACGAGCAGTACTTC. Translated, it gives CASSQYLRGAEYEQYF.

J is TRBJ1-1 and V is TRBV5-6; no clear D. Germline V CDR1 and CDR2: SGHDT, YYEEEE. The CDR3 extends over 15 amino acids. V gave up 4 bases and J gave up 4 bases, with 17 bases separating them. DNA for the CDR3: TGTGCCAGCAGCACCGGCGAAAGGTCGAGCACTGAAGCTTTCTTT. Translated, it gives CASSTGERSSTEAFF.

This clone was observed a few times. The DNA for the CDR3 is TGCAGCGCTGGACTAGGCAATGAGCAGTTCTTC. This encodes CSAGLGNEQFF. The chain recombines TRBV29-1 with TRBJ2-1; TRBD2 aligns across 7 bases. The CDR3 sequence is 11 residues long. Germline V gene sequence: CDR1 SQVTM, CDR2 ANQGSEA. Losses at the gene ends were 7 bases for V and 6 bases for J; bases not matched to a gene: 3.

The J gene is TRBJ1-5, the V gene TRBV5-1; D unclear. This CDR3 is built from 13 residues. Germline V gives CDR1 SGHRS, CDR2 YFSETQ. V lost 4 bases, J lost 6 bases, and 11 bases lay in between. CDR3 bases: TGCGCCAGCAGCCCCACAGTGGGTCAGCCCCAGCATTTT. Protein: CASSPTVGQPQHF.